Listed below are T cell receptor beta chains from one sample, sequenced in a study of blood T cell repertoires in COVID-19. Data came from immunoSEQ multiplex PCR; TCRdb stores just in-frame clones and leaves some out. Among about 99,000 clones listed, roughly 84% were seen once. The source material was peripheral blood. The source is a man in his 70s with active or convalescent COVID-19. CDR3s include the opening cysteine and the closing phenylalanine or tryptophan. A D gene is named only where the DNA matches it firmly. Not all rows give a size; the values are once, few, many and, for expanded clones, a class.

DNA: TGTGCCAGCAGCTTAGGCCTAGGTGTTTTTGCAGATACGCAGTATTTT; CDR3: CASSLGLGVFADTQYF; D: -; V: TRBV7-9; J: TRBJ2-3; size: few
DNA: TGCAGCGTCCCACTAGCGGGGGTAACAGATACGCAGTATTTT; CDR3: CSVPLAGVTDTQYF; D: TRBD2; V: TRBV29-1; J: TRBJ2-3; size: -
DNA: TGTGCCAGCAGTCTATACCCCACTATCTCCAATGAGCAGTTCTTC; CDR3: CASSLYPTISNEQFF; D: -; V: TRBV2; J: TRBJ2-1; size: -
DNA: TGTGCCAGCAGTGACCGGACAGGGTCCCATTTTAATCGGCCCCAGCATTTT; CDR3: CASSDRTGSHFNRPQHF; D: TRBD1; V: TRBV6-1; J: TRBJ1-5; size: -
DNA: TGTGCCAGCAGCCTAACAGGGGCGGCTAATGAAAAACTGTTTTTT; CDR3: CASSLTGAANEKLFF; D: TRBD1; V: TRBV7-3; J: TRBJ1-4; size: -
DNA: TGTGCCAGTCATGACAGGGATTATCAGCCCCAGCATTTT; CDR3: CASHDRDYQPQHF; D: TRBD1; V: TRBV19; J: TRBJ1-5; size: -
DNA: TGTGCCAGCAGCGCGGACAGAAGACAAGAGACCCAGTACTTC; CDR3: CASSADRRQETQYF; D: -; V: TRBV3-1/TRBV3-2; J: TRBJ2-5; size: -
DNA: TGTGCCACCTCGTCGCCGGGACAGGGGGGAAACACCATATATTTT; CDR3: CATSSPGQGGNTIYF; D: TRBD1; V: TRBV28; J: TRBJ1-3; size: -
DNA: TGTGCCAGCACCCGACAGGCTGGAAACACCATATATTTT; CDR3: CASTRQAGNTIYF; D: -; V: TRBV14; J: TRBJ1-3; size: -
DNA: TGTGCCAGCATCGTGGGGCTTACGAAGGGTAATTCACCCCTCCACTTT; CDR3: CASIVGLTKGNSPLHF; D: -; V: TRBV5-5; J: TRBJ1-6; size: -
DNA: TGTGCCAGCAGAAACAGGGGGCTAGGAAACACCATATATTTT; CDR3: CASRNRGLGNTIYF; D: TRBD1; V: TRBV28; J: TRBJ1-3; size: -
DNA: TGCGCCAGCAGCCAGGGGACTTACGAGCAGTACTTC; CDR3: CASSQGTYEQYF; D: -; V: TRBV4-1; J: TRBJ2-7; size: -
DNA: TGCGCCAGCAGCCGTACAAATATGCAGGGGGCTCGTGGCTACACCTTC; CDR3: CASSRTNMQGARGYTF; D: TRBD1; V: TRBV4-1; J: TRBJ1-2; size: -
DNA: TGTGCCAGTAGAAGTCCAGGGGCGGCAGAGACCCAGTACTTC; CDR3: CASRSPGAAETQYF; D: -; V: TRBV19; J: TRBJ2-5; size: -
DNA: TGTGCCAGCTCGGGACTAGCGGGGGGCAAGAGCTCCTACAATGAGCAGTTCTTC; CDR3: CASSGLAGGKSSYNEQFF; D: TRBD2; V: TRBV18; J: TRBJ2-1; size: -
DNA: TGTGCCAGCTCGGCTATGGGGCTAGCGGGGGGGCTCTTCACAGATACGCAGTATTTT; CDR3: CASSAMGLAGGLFTDTQYF; D: TRBD2; V: TRBV7-2; J: TRBJ2-3; size: -
DNA: TGTGCCAGCAGTGTATTGGGCCCGAACACTGAAGCTTTCTTT; CDR3: CASSVLGPNTEAFF; D: -; V: TRBV2; J: TRBJ1-1; size: once
DNA: TGTGCCAGCAGTCCAAACAGGGATCCCTATAATTCACCCCTCCACTTT; CDR3: CASSPNRDPYNSPLHF; D: -; V: TRBV2; J: TRBJ1-6; size: -
DNA: TGTGCCAGTACCTCTTTTTGGGGTGGAGGAGGATACACCATATATTTT; CDR3: CASTSFWGGGGYTIYF; D: -; V: TRBV19; J: TRBJ1-3; size: -